The 8 T cell receptor beta chains below were found in one sample sequenced in a study of blood T cell repertoires in COVID-19. Clones were sequenced by immunoSEQ multiplex PCR, and TCRdb holds only the in-frame ones, with some missing. Here the sample spans 90,000 to 100,000 clones, around nine tenths being singletons. Sequenced material: peripheral blood. These TCRs come from a man aged 45-60 years with acute or convalescent COVID-19.

V usage is TRBV29-1 and J usage is TRBJ2-1; perhaps TRBD1 as D (7 bases). Germline CDR1 and CDR2: SQVTM and ANQGSEA. CDR3 size: 12 residues. The germline V and J ends were trimmed by 7 bases and 3 bases, with 10 bases remaining between them. Here the CDR3 reads CSGGDSYNEQFF. CDR3 DNA sequence: TGCAGCGGCGGGGACAGCTACAATGAGCAGTTCTTC.

The chain carries TRBV21-1 and TRBJ2-5; the table names TRBD1, a call not compared with the DNA. TRBV21-1 is a documented pseudogene. The CDR3 spans 16 residues. CDR3 bases: TGTGCCAGCAGCAAAGTAATCGATTCCGTCAGAGAGACCCAGTACTTC. As protein: CASSKVIDSVRETQYF.

The gene calls are TRBV7-3 and TRBJ2-1; 11 bases line up with TRBD2. Losses at the gene ends were 1 base for V and 4 bases for J; bases not matched to a gene: 9. Germline CDR1 is SGHTA and CDR2 is FQGTGA. The CDR3 is 18 residues long. The CDR3 loop is CASSLKLTGTSGYNEQFF. The CDR3 nucleotides read TGTGCCAGCAGCTTAAAATTAACGGGGACTAGCGGTTACAATGAGCAGTTCTTC.

The rearrangement links TRBV4-1 to TRBJ2-7, with D hard to call. The CDR3 is 15 residues long. Trimming cost V 0 bases and J 6 bases, with 15 bases left between them. Looked up from germline, CDR1 is MGHRA and CDR2 is YSYEKL. CDR3 residues: CASSQDLRSLGEQYF. CDR3 bases: TGCGCCAGCAGCCAAGATTTGCGGTCCCTGGGCGAGCAGTACTTC.

The CDR3 here is CSVREQEVTEAFF. The CDR3 coding sequence is TGCAGCGTTCGGGAACAAGAGGTTACTGAAGCTTTCTTT. The rearrangement links TRBV29-1 to TRBJ1-1, with D hard to call. V lost 5 bases and J lost 5, with 15 bases in between. CDR1 is SQVTM, CDR2 ANQGSEA, per germline. The length of the CDR3 is 13 residues. Full variable domain (remainder filled in from reference TRBV29-1 and TRBJ1-1): SAVISQKPSRDICQRGTSLTIQCQVDSQVTMMFWYRQQPGQSLTLIATANQGSEATYESGFVIDKFPISRPNLTFSTLTVSNMSPEDSSIYLCSVREQEVTEAFFGQGTRLTVV.

The chain couples TRBV18 to TRBJ2-1, with 8 bases matching TRBD2. Trimming at V came to 6 bases and at J to 0 bases, leaving 7 bases not matched to a gene. Germline CDR1 reads KGHSH; CDR2 reads LQKENI. CDR3 length: 16 amino acids. CDR3 protein: CASSPRLASSYNEQFF. DNA of the CDR3: TGTGCCAGCTCTCCGCGACTAGCGAGCTCCTACAATGAGCAGTTCTTC. Full variable domain (rest looked up from reference TRBV18 and TRBJ2-1): NAGVMQNPRHLVRRRGQEARLRCSPMKGHSHVYWYRQLPEEGLKFMVYLQKENIIDESGMPKERFSAEFPKEGPSILRIQQVVRGDSAAYFCASSPRLASSYNEQFFGPGTRLTVL.

The chain carries TRBV6-6 and TRBJ2-2; TRBD2 is a possible D gene (5 bases). Trimming pared 8 bases from V and 8 bases from J, leaving 18 bases between. Germline V gene lookup returns CDR1 MNHNY and CDR2 SVGAGI (reference sequence). This CDR3 is built from 14 residues. CDR3 nucleotides: TGTGCCAGCTCACGGATGGGAGTTATAGGGGAGCTGTTTTTT. This encodes CASSRMGVIGELFF.

The chain is built from TRBV25-1 and TRBJ2-5, with TRBD2 as a possible D gene (5 bases). V lost 10 bases, J lost 2 bases, and 8 bases lay in between. CDR3 length: 11 residues. CDR1 and CDR2 (germline): MGHDK, SYGVNS. CDR3 DNA sequence: TGTGCCACCAGGAGGCAAGAGACCCAGTACTTC. This translates into CATRRQETQYF.